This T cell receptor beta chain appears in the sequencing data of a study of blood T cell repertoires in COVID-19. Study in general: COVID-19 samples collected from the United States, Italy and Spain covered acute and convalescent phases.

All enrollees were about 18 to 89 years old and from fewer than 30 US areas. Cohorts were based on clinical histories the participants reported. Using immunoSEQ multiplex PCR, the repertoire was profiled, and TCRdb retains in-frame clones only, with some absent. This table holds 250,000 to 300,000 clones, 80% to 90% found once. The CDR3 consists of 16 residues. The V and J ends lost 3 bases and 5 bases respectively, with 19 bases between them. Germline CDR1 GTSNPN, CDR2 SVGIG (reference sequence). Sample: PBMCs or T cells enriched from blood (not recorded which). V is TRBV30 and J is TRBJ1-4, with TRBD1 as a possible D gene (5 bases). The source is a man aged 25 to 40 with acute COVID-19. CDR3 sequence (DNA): TGTGCCTGGAGGGGGCGGGACCTACCTCGGAATGAAAAACTGTTTTTT. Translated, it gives CAWRGRDLPRNEKLFF. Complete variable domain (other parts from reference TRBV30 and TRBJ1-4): SQTIHQWPATLVQPVGSPLSLECTVEGTSNPNLYWYRQAAGRGLQLLFYSVGIGQISSEVPQNLSASRPQDRQFILSSKKLLLSDSGFYLCAWRGRDLPRNEKLFFGSGTQLSVL.